This T cell receptor (beta chain) was identified in a study of control samples from healthy donors and cancer patients. The data were produced by immunoSEQ multiplex PCR, yet TCRdb's version contains in-frame clones alone and is incomplete. The table includes 150,000 to 200,000 clones, roughly 90% detected once. The V end was cut by 2 bases, the J end by 8 bases, with 12 bases between. Germline CDR1 MNHEY, CDR2 SMNVEV (reference sequence). The CDR3 length is 14 residues. The sequenced material came from blood. The receptor was derived from a young man in good health. The chain uses TRBV27 and TRBJ1-4; D not certain. The CDR3 sequence: CASSLSGIGEKLFF. The CDR3 nucleotides are TGTGCCAGCAGTTTAAGTGGTATTGGCGAAAAACTGTTTTTT.